One T cell receptor (beta chain) is described in this entry. These data come from a study of T cells after somatic rescue of genetic block. CDR1 and CDR2 (germline): SNHLY, FYNNEI. This CDR3 has 16 amino acids. V was pared by 4 bases and J by 5 bases, with 9 bases of the junction left unmatched. Clones were read by immunoSEQ multiplex PCR, and TCRdb kept only the in-frame ones, dropping some. Among under 150,000 clones, about 89% were seen once, and the ten largest hold more than 1.4%. Source material: peripheral blood mononuclear cells (PBMCs). The rearrangement joins TRBV2 to TRBJ2-2; 8 nucleotides align to TRBD1. This sequence originates from a woman aged 18-30 years. The CDR3: CASSVVGQAGTGELFF. In DNA, the CDR3 is TGTGCCAGCAGTGTAGTGGGACAGGCGGGAACCGGGGAGCTGTTTTTT.